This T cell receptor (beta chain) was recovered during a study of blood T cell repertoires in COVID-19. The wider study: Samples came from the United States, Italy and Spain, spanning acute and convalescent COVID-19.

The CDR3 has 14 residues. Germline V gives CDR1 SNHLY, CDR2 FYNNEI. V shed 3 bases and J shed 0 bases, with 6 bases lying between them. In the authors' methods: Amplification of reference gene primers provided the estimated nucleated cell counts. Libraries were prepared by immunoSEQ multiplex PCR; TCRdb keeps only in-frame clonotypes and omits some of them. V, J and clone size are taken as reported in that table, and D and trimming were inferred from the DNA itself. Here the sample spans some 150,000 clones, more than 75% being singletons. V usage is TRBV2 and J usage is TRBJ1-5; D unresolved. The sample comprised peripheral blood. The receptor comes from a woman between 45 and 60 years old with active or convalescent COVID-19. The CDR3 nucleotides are TGTGCCAGCAGTGACAGGCTTAGCAATCAGCCCCAGCATTTT. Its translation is CASSDRLSNQPQHF. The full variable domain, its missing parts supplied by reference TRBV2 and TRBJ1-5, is EPEVTQTPSHQVTQMGQEVILRCVPISNHLYFYWYRQILGQKVEFLVSFYNNEISEKSEIFDDQFSVERPDGSNFTLKIRSTKLEDSAMYFCASSDRLSNQPQHFGDGTRLSIL.